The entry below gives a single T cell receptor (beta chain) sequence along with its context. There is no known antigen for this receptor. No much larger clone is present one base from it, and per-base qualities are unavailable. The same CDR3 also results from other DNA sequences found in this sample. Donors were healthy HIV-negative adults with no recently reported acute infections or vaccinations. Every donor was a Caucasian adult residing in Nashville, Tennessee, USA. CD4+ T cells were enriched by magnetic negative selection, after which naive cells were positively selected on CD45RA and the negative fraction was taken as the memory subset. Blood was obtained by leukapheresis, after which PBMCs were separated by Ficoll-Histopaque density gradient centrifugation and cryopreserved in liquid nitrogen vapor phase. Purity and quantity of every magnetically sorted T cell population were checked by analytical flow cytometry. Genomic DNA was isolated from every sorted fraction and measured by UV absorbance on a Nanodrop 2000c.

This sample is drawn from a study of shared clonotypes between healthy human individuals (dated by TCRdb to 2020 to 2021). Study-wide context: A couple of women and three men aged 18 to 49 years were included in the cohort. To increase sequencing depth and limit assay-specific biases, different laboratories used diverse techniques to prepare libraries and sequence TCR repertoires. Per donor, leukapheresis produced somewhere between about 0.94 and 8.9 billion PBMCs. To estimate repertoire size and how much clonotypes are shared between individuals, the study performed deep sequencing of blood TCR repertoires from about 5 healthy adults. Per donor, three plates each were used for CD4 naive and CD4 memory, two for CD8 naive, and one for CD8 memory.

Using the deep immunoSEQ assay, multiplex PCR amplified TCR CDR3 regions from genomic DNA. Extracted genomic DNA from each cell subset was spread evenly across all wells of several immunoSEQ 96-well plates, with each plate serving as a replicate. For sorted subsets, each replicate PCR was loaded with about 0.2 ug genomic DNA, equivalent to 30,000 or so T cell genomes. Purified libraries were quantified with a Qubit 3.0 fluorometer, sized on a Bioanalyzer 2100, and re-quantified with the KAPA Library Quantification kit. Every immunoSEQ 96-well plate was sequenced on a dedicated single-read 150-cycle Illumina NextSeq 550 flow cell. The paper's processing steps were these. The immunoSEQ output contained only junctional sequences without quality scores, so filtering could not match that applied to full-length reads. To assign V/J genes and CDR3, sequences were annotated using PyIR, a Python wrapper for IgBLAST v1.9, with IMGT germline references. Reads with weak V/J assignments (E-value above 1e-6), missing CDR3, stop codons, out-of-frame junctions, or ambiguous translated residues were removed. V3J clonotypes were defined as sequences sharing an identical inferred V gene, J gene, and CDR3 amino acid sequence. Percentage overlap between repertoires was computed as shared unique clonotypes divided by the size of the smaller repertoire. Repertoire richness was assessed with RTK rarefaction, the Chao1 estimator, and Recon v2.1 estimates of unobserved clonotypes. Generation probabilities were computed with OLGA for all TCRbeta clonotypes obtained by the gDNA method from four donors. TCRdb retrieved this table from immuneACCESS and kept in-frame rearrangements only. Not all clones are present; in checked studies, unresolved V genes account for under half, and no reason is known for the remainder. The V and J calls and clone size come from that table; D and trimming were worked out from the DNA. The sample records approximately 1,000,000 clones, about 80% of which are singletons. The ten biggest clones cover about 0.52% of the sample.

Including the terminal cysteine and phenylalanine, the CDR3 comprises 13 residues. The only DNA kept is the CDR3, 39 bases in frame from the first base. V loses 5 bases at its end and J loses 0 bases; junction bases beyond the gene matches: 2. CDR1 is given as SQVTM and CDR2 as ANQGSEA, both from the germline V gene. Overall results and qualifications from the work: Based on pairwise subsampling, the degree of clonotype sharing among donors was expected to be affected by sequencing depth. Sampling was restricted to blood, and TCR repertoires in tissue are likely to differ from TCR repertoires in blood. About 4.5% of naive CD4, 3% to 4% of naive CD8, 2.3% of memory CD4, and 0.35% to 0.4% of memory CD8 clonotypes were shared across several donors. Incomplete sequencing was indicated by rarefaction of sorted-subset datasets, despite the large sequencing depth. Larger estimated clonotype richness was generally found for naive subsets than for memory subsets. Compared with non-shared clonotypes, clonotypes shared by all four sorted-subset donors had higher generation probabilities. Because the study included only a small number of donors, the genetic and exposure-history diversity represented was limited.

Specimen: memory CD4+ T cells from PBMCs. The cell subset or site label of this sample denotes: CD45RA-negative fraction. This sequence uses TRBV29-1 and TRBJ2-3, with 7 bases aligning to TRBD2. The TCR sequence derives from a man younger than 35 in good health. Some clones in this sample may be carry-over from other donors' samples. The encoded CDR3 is CSVRGGSTDTQYF. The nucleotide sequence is TGCAGCGTTCGCGGGGGAAGCACAGATACGCAGTATTTT.